This T cell receptor beta chain was captured in a study of blood T cell repertoires in COVID-19. Study-level background: COVID-19 samples collected from the United States, Italy and Spain covered acute and convalescent phases. PBMCs, B-cell-depleted T cells, or T cells were the source of the cDNA or gDNA that made up the material.

The authors' processing: It was from reference gene primer amplification that nucleated cell counts were estimated. Profiled with immunoSEQ multiplex PCR; TCRdb holds only in-frame clones, not every one. V and J calls and clone size follow that table, whereas D and trimming were derived from the DNA. The sample lists 100,000 or so clones; around 85% were seen once. In germline, CDR1 is SQVTM, CDR2 ANQGSEA. The CDR3 runs 14 residues. With V trimmed by 5 bases and J by 10 bases, 7 bases remained unmatched. The TCR sequence derives from an older man with active or convalescent COVID-19. Input material: peripheral blood. This chain joins TRBV29-1 and TRBJ1-6; the match to TRBD1 covers 11 bases. As DNA, the CDR3 is TGCAGCGTTCAAACCGGGACAGGGGGATCACCCCTCCACTTT. It yields the protein CSVQTGTGGSPLHF.